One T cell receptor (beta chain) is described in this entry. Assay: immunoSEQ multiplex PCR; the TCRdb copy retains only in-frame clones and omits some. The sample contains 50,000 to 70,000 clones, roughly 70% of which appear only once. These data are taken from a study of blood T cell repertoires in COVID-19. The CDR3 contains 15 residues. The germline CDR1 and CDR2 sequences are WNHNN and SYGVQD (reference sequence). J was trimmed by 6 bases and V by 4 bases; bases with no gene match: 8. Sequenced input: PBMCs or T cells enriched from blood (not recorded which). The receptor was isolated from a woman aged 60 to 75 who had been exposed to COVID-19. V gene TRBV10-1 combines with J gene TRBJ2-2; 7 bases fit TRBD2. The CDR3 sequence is CASSAARELPGELFF. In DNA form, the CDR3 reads TGCGCCAGCAGTGCGGCGCGGGAGCTTCCCGGGGAGCTGTTTTTT.